Listed here is a single T cell receptor (beta chain). Its antigen remains unknown. Time point indicated: week 47, end of study. Vaccination used 300 ug of mutant IDH1 20-mer peptide per dose, with topical imiquimod. Eight vaccine doses were administered to patients at weeks 1, 3, 5, 7, 11, 15, 19 and 23. The donors' diagnosis was new WHO grade 3 or 4 astrocytoma that was IDH1-mutant and ATRX-lost. This sample was included in a study of a mutant IDH1 vaccine in newly diagnosed glioma. Turning to the study itself: In some groups vaccination began 4-6 weeks post-radiotherapy; others received it with temozolomide.

Some clones are missing from TCRdb's copy, which holds only in-frame ones; the method was immunoSEQ multiplex PCR. The sample lists more than 35,000 clones; roughly 71% were seen once. This CDR3 region has 15 residues. Germline CDR1 LGHNT, CDR2 FRNRAP. Trimming shortened V by 2 bases and J by 5 bases, and 16 bases separated the two germline ends. The source material was PBMCs, sampled from a glioma patient whose treatment included an IDH1 peptide vaccine. The genes are TRBV12-5 and TRBJ2-7, with D perhaps matching TRBD1 (6 bases). The sequence was collected from a man in his forties with glioma. The CDR3 here is CASGLIVGALNEQYF. CDR3 in DNA: TGTGCTAGTGGTTTGATCGTGGGGGCTCTCAACGAGCAGTACTTC. Combining the CDR3 with reference TRBV12-5 and TRBJ2-7 gives the whole variable domain DARVTQTPRHKVTEMGQEVTMRCQPILGHNTVFWYRQTMMQGLELLAYFRNRAPLDDSGMPKDRFSAEMPDATLATLKIQPSEPRDSAVYFCASGLIVGALNEQYFGPGTRLTVT.